Below are 4 T cell receptor beta chains sequenced from a single sample in a study of beta chain features in type 1 diabetes. Sequencing targeted expressed TCRB transcripts, as all isolated RNA had been reverse transcribed. Here immunoSEQ multiplex PCR was the method, and the copy in TCRdb shows in-frame clones only, minus some. This repertoire shows 400,000 to 500,000 clones, more than 11% found once; its top ten account for less than 0.04%. The sample taken for sequencing was naive CD4+ T cells from blood. The receptor set was obtained from a man aged 25-45 years in good health.

This clone was counted a few times. The chain employs TRBV30 and TRBJ2-7; D might be TRBD1 (5 bases). From germline, CDR1 is GTSNPN and CDR2 SVGIG (reference sequence). CDR3 length: 14 amino acids. V dropped 2 bases and J dropped 2 bases, with 13 bases sitting between them. The CDR3 nucleotides read TGTGCCTGGAGTCAGGGCCCCGGACCCTACGAGCAGTACGTC. Amino acid sequence: CAWSQGPGPYEQYV.

The chain uses TRBV9 and TRBJ2-2; tentative D call: TRBD2 (5 bases). The CDR3 has 15 residues. Germline lookup yields CDR1 SGDLS and CDR2 YYNGEE. The V end lost 1 base, the J end lost 1 base, and 8 bases lay between the germline ends. The CDR3 DNA is TGTGCCAGCAGCGTAACCGGGATGAACACCGGGGAGCTGTTTTTT. This gives the protein CASSVTGMNTGELFF. The full variable domain, with the rest looked up from reference TRBV9 and TRBJ2-2, is DSGVTQTPKHLITATGQRVTLRCSPRSGDLSVYWYQQSLDQGLQFLIQYYNGEERAKGNILERFSAQQFPDLHSELNLSSLELGDSALYFCASSVTGMNTGELFFGEGSRLTVL.

This clone was seen a few times. This chain joins TRBV7-8 and TRBJ2-7; unclear D gene. V lost 5 bases and J 5 bases, leaving 16 bases between the germline ends. CDR3 size: 14 residues. Germline loops: CDR1 SGHVS, CDR2 FQNEAQ. The CDR3 region has the DNA TGTGCCAGCAGCACTCGGTTGGGAATTAACGAGCAGTACTTC. It specifies CASSTRLGINEQYF.

This chain joins TRBV12-5 and TRBJ2-5, with a tentative D call TRBD2 (5 bases). This CDR3 contains 14 residues. The germline gives CDR1 LGHNT, CDR2 FRNRAP. V was clipped by 5 bases and J by 3 bases, with 13 bases between them. The CDR3 sequence: CASGTGLLKETQYF. CDR3 nucleotide sequence: TGTGCTAGTGGTACCGGACTGTTAAAAGAGACCCAGTACTTC.